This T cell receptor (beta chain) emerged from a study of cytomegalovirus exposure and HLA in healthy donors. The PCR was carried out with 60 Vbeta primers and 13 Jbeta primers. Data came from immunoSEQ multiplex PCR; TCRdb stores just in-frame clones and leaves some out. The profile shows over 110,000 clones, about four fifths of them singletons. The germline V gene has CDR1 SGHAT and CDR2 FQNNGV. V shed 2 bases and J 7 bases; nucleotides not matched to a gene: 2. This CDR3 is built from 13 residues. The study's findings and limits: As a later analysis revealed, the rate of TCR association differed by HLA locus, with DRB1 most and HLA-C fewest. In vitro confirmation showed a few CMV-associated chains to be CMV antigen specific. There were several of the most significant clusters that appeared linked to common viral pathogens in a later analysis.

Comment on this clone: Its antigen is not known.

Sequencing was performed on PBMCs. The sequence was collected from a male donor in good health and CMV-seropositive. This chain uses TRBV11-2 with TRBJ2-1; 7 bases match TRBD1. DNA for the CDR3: TGTGCCAGCAGCTTATCGACAGGGAATGAGCAGTTCTTC. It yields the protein CASSLSTGNEQFF.